These T cell receptor beta chains were read from a single sample in a study of blood T cell repertoires in COVID-19. Assay: immunoSEQ multiplex PCR; the TCRdb copy retains only in-frame clones and omits some. This table holds about 520,000 clones, approximately 85% found once. The specimen sequenced was peripheral blood. These receptors were obtained from a human donor in a cohort sampled during active COVID-19. Both conserved end residues are part of each CDR3. The order of the fields is D gene, clone size, J gene, V gene, CDR3 protein, CDR3 DNA. A D gene is named only where the DNA matches it firmly. A row's size may be missing; if present it is once, few, many or a size class.

NA | few | TRBJ1-3 | TRBV30 | CAWSLPGITLGNTIYF | TGTGCCTGGAGTTTGCCAGGGATCACACTTGGAAACACCATATATTTT
TRBD2 | few | TRBJ2-7 | TRBV29-1 | CSVEVALAGAYEQYF | TGCAGCGTTGAAGTCGCGCTAGCGGGGGCCTACGAGCAGTACTTC
TRBD1 | NA | TRBJ1-4 | TRBV28 | CASSRGQGEKLFF | TGTGCCAGCAGTCGGGGACAGGGGGAAAAACTGTTTTTT
NA | NA | TRBJ1-2 | TRBV6-6 | CASSYRLDKNYGYTF | TGTGCCAGCAGTTACCGCCTGGACAAGAACTATGGCTACACCTTC
NA | NA | TRBJ2-3 | TRBV9 | CASSVGAGATDTQYF | TGTGCCAGCAGCGTAGGAGCTGGGGCCACAGATACGCAGTATTTT
TRBD2 | few | TRBJ2-5 | TRBV30 | CAWGPLAGVETQYF | TGTGCCTGGGGACCCCTAGCGGGAGTAGAGACCCAGTACTTC
TRBD1 | NA | TRBJ1-5 | TRBV6-2/TRBV6-3 | CASSLTGDQPQHF | TGTGCCAGCAGCCTGACAGGGGATCAGCCCCAGCATTTT
TRBD1 | once | TRBJ1-2 | TRBV7-3 | CASSPGQADYGYTF | TGTGCCAGCAGCCCCGGACAGGCGGACTATGGCTACACCTTC
NA | many | TRBJ2-3 | TRBV3-1/TRBV3-2 | CASSQESLRFTDTQYF | TGTGCCAGCAGCCAAGAAAGTCTGAGATTTACAGATACGCAGTATTTT
TRBD2 | NA | TRBJ2-3 | TRBV7-3 | CASSPFSGRTDTQYF | TGTGCCAGCAGCCCGTTTAGCGGGAGGACAGATACGCAGTATTTT